This passage covers 30 T cell receptor beta chains from one sample sequenced in a study. From the 5' RACE reads, TCRdb called clonotypes with MiXCR, one entry per CDR3 protein. The table records about 57,000 distinct CDR3 sequences, 26% of them present only once. Cells sorted as Tregs were CD4+, CD25+ and CD127-/low. The specimen sequenced was tumor-infiltrating Tregs sorted from the breast tumor. The receptors were gathered from a female donor with breast cancer.

The chain couples TRBV14 to TRBJ1-5; TRBD1 might be the D (5 bases). CDR1 and CDR2 from the germline V gene are SGHDN and FVKESK. Trimming took 5 bases from V and 4 from J, leaving 9 bases between them. The CDR3 covers 13 residues. In DNA, the CDR3 is TGTGCCAGCAGCGTAGGGGCTAATCAGCCCCAGCATTTT. Translation: CASSVGANQPQHF.

DNA of the CDR3: TGTGCCAGCAGTGAATGGGGCAGTAACTATGGCTACACCTTC. It yields the protein CASSEWGSNYGYTF. The chain combines TRBV2 with TRBJ1-2, with D perhaps matching TRBD1 (5 bases). Trimming cost V 2 bases and J 1 base, with 8 bases left between them. This CDR3 comprises 14 residues. Germline V lookup: CDR1 SNHLY, CDR2 FYNNEI.

Comment on this clonotype: The conserved phenylalanine or tryptophan normally closing the CDR3 is absent here, so this likely arose from a read error. It is unclear where the CDR3 begins or ends on the DNA, so no DNA is shown, and the CDR3 is as TCRdb lists it. This chain's CDR3 is CASSLTPQGSPHL. This chain connects TRBV12-3 or TRBV12-4 to TRBJ2-4; the table's TRBD1 call for D was not verified on the DNA. The CDR3 is 13 amino acids long, termini counted.

This clonotype was seen many times. The V and J genes are TRBV30 and TRBJ2-3; D may match TRBD1 or TRBD2 (5 bases each). CDR3 length: 14 amino acids. CDR1 and CDR2 from the germline V gene are GTSNPN and SVGIG (reference sequence). Trimming stripped 4 bases from V and 4 bases from J, with 15 bases between. CDR3 nucleotides: TGTGCCTGGATCTCCCAGGGACGGGCAGATACGCAGTATTTT. Amino acids: CAWISQGRADTQYF.

There are many counts of this clonotype. Here the CDR3 DNA reads TGTGCCAGCAGCCAAGATCGGAACAGTTACGGAGCTAACTATGGCTACACCTTC. Protein product: CASSQDRNSYGANYGYTF. The J gene is TRBJ1-2, the V gene TRBV4-2; D call uncertain. The CDR3 sequence is 18 residues long. The V gene's germline CDR1 is LGHNA and CDR2 YNFKEQ. Trimming took off 0 bases at V and 0 bases at J, with 17 bases between the two ends.

Comments on this clonotype: Compared with germline, one end of the junction differs, possibly owing to a read error. The chain recombines TRBV6-4 with TRBJ2-2, with D perhaps matching TRBD1 or TRBD2 (7 bases each). This CDR3 has 14 residues. CDR1 MRHNA and CDR2 SNTAGT come from the germline V gene. For the CDR3, the DNA is TGTGCCAGCAGTGATACGGACAGGAGCGGGGAGCTGCTTTTT. It encodes CASSDTDRSGELLF.

This clonotype was picked up a small number of times. This chain uses TRBV5-1 with TRBJ2-2; TRBD1 might be the D (6 bases). The germline CDR1 and CDR2 sequences are SGHRS and YFSETQ. CDR3 length: 14 residues. V was shortened by 4 bases and J by 4 bases, with 11 bases between the two germline ends. CDR3 sequence reads: CASSRTAGTGELFF. CDR3 coding DNA: TGCGCCAGCAGCAGGACAGCCGGCACCGGGGAGCTGTTTTTT.

As regards this clonotype: The conserved phenylalanine or tryptophan normally closing the CDR3 is absent here, so this likely arose from a read error. The rearrangement joins TRBV7-3 to TRBJ1-2; TRBD1 is a possible D gene (6 bases). The germline CDR1 and CDR2 sequences are SGHTA and FQGTGA. The CDR3 consists of 15 residues. The ends were cut back, 5 bases at V and 4 bases at J, with 17 bases in the middle. CDR3 amino acids: CASSPRGGAGYGYTI. DNA of the CDR3: TGTGCCAGCAGCCCAAGGGGGGGCGCAGGCTATGGCTACACCATC.

This clonotype was seen a few times. The J gene is TRBJ2-7, the V gene TRBV12-3 or TRBV12-4, with 8 nucleotides matching TRBD1. The CDR3 has 14 residues. Losses at the gene ends were 3 bases for V and 2 bases for J; bases not matched to a gene: 3. CDR3 in amino acids: CASSFGQGPYEQYF. As DNA, the CDR3 is TGTGCCAGCAGTTTCGGACAGGGCCCCTACGAGCAGTACTTC.

Notes on this clonotype: A clone one base away is much larger, so this may be a read error. The gene calls are TRBV6-5 and TRBJ1-1; D is uncertain. The V end was cut by 5 bases, the J end by 8 bases, with 15 bases between. Per germline, CDR1 MNHEY and CDR2 SVGAGI. The length of the CDR3 is 13 residues. The CDR3 region is CASSRTRLLEAFF. Here the CDR3 DNA reads TGTGCCAGCAGTCGAACAAGGTTGCTGGAAGCTTTCTTT.

The sample holds many counts of this clonotype. The J gene is TRBJ2-7, the V gene TRBV20-1; D perhaps matches TRBD1 (6 bases). Germline CDR1 reads DFQATT; CDR2 reads SNEGSKA (reference sequence). The CDR3 runs 12 residues. The V and J ends lost 5 bases and 7 bases respectively, with 15 bases between them. The CDR3 DNA reads as TGCAGTGCTCGCGGACGGGACAAAGAGCAGTACTTC. Its protein is CSARGRDKEQYF.

The chain combines TRBV7-9 with TRBJ2-1, with a weak D call TRBD2 (7 bases). The CDR3 totals 13 residues. The V and J ends lost 5 bases and 12 bases respectively, with 17 bases between them. Germline V gives CDR1 SEHNR, CDR2 FQNEAQ (reference sequence). Here the CDR3 DNA reads TGTGCCAGCAGCCTGTCGGGGGGCGATTGGCAGTTCTTC. Its protein is CASSLSGGDWQFF.

Comments on this clonotype: The junction differs from germline at one of its ends, possibly a read error. This chain uses TRBV7-6 with TRBJ2-1; 8 bases agree with TRBD2. Germline V lookup: CDR1 SGHVS, CDR2 FNYEAQ. The CDR3 extends over 15 amino acids. CDR3 in amino acids: CAGSQSGSSYNEQFF. The DNA of the CDR3 is TGTGCCGGCAGCCAGAGCGGGAGCTCCTACAATGAGCAGTTCTTC.

A word on this clonotype: This is likely a read error, given that the CDR3 carries no conserved phenylalanine or tryptophan at its end. The gene calls are TRBV6-2 or TRBV6-3 and TRBJ2-5; maybe TRBD2 (6 bases). The ends were cut back, 2 bases at V and 5 bases at J, with 15 bases in the middle. Per the germline V gene, CDR1 is MNHEY and CDR2 is SVGEGT. The CDR3 runs to 15 residues. CDR3 amino acids: CASSYTRVGTETQYL. CDR3 nucleotide sequence: TGTGCCAGCAGTTACACACGAGTTGGGACTGAGACCCAGTACCTC.

The chain links TRBV11-1 to TRBJ1-6; D is uncertain. V was trimmed by 5 bases and J by 7 bases, leaving 12 bases between them. CDR1 and CDR2 from the germline V gene are SGHAT and FQDESV (reference sequence). The CDR3 loop spans 14 amino acids. DNA of the CDR3: TGTGCCAGCAGCCATACAGCTGAGAATTCACCCCTCCACTTT. It is translated as CASSHTAENSPLHF.

This clonotype turned up a few times. The chain is built from TRBV7-9 and TRBJ1-2; 7 positions agree with TRBD1. The CDR3 spans 14 residues. Germline CDR1 and CDR2: SEHNR and FQNEAQ (reference sequence). V was pared by 1 base and J by 5 bases, with 4 bases of the junction left unmatched. CDR3 DNA sequence: TGTGCCAGCAGCTTAGTTGTGGGACAGTATGGCTACACCTTC. This encodes CASSLVVGQYGYTF.

The CDR3 nucleotides read TGTGCCAGCAGTGAAGGGCTAGCGGGATCCACAGATACGCAGTATTTT. It encodes CASSEGLAGSTDTQYF. The rearrangement uses TRBV6-1 and TRBJ2-3; 9 positions match TRBD2. V gave up 1 base and J gave up 2 bases; unmatched junction bases: 4. The CDR3 is made up of 16 amino acids. Germline V CDR1 and CDR2: MNHNS, SASEGT.

This clonotype was seen ten or more times. DNA for the CDR3: TGTGCCAGCAGCTTGGAGTGGGCTCAAGAGACCCAGTACTTC. It is translated as CASSLEWAQETQYF. The chain couples TRBV5-5 to TRBJ2-5; D is unresolved. The V gene lost 0 bases and the J gene lost 2 bases, with 8 bases spanning the gap. The CDR3 is made up of 14 amino acids. CDR1 and CDR2 from the germline V gene are SGHKS and YYEKEE (reference sequence).

This clonotype occurred a few times. The chain links TRBV5-4 to TRBJ2-5; 7 positions agree with TRBD1. This CDR3 has 15 residues. From germline, CDR1 is SGHNT and CDR2 YYREEE (reference sequence). V was clipped by 0 bases and J by 5 bases; unmatched bases: 7. The CDR3 DNA reads TGTGCCAGCAGCTTGGAAGGGGGCAAGGATGAGACCCAGTACTTC. This gives the protein CASSLEGGKDETQYF.

This clonotype was recorded many times. J is TRBJ2-1 and V is TRBV12-3 or TRBV12-4, with no clear D. The length of the CDR3 is 16 residues. V lost 7 bases and J 1 base, leaving 17 bases between the germline ends. CDR3 coding DNA: TGTGCCAGCATACCAATGACTCACCCATCCTACAATGAGCAGTTCTTC. It translates to CASIPMTHPSYNEQFF.

Note on this clonotype: A much more abundant neighbour one base away suggests this may be a read error. This likely comes from a read error, as the CDR3 has no conserved phenylalanine or tryptophan at its end. This sequence joins TRBV2 and TRBJ2-1, with D possibly TRBD1 on 5 matching bases. Germline V CDR1 and CDR2: SNHLY, FYNNEI. Trimming cost V 4 bases and J 5 bases, with 9 bases left between them. This CDR3 contains 13 residues. CDR3 sequence (DNA): TGTGCCAGCAGTGTCAGGGTAGACAATGAGCAGTTCTCC. It codes for CASSVRVDNEQFS.

In this sample, this clonotype turned up many times. The chain employs TRBV5-1 and TRBJ1-1, with TRBD1 identical over 7 bases. Germline CDR1 is SGHRS and CDR2 is YFSETQ. The CDR3 has 14 residues. J gave up 1 base and V 0 bases, and 0 bases lay outside the gene matches. DNA of the CDR3: TGCGCCAGCAGCTTGGACAGGGGGAACACTGAAGCTTTCTTT. Translation: CASSLDRGNTEAFF.

The table lists this clonotype with many counts. The gene calls are TRBV6-5 and TRBJ1-6; 8 bases agree with TRBD1. V was clipped by 0 bases and J by 0 bases; unmatched bases: 7. The CDR3 runs 19 residues. The V gene's germline CDR1 is MNHEY and CDR2 SVGAGI. Here the CDR3 reads CASSYSLRGTGSYNSPLHF. Written as DNA, the CDR3 is TGTGCCAGCAGTTACTCGCTTCGAGGGACAGGCTCCTATAATTCACCCCTCCACTTT.

This clonotype was picked up many times. V is TRBV20-1 and J is TRBJ2-1; 9 bases are shared with TRBD2. The junction had 5 bases not matched to a gene; V was cut back by 4 bases and J by 7 bases. The germline V gene has CDR1 DFQATT and CDR2 SNEGSKA (reference sequence). The CDR3 contains 13 residues. The CDR3 sequence: CSANKREENEQFF. The CDR3, as DNA: TGCAGTGCTAACAAGCGGGAGGAAAATGAGCAGTTCTTC.

Only a few counts were recorded for this clonotype. The rearrangement uses TRBV20-1 and TRBJ1-5; D is uncertain. The CDR3 totals 12 residues. V was pared by 7 bases and J by 0 bases, with 7 bases between. Per germline, CDR1 DFQATT and CDR2 SNEGSKA (reference sequence). This chain's CDR3 is CSGVYSNQPQHF. CDR3 DNA: TGCAGTGGGGTATATAGCAATCAGCCCCAGCATTTT.

This clonotype was observed a few times. The chain employs TRBV3-1 and TRBJ2-5, with D perhaps TRBD2 (5 bases). The V gene's germline CDR1 is LGHDT and CDR2 YNNKEL (reference sequence). This CDR3 contains 16 residues. V was clipped by 2 bases and J by 4 bases, with 17 bases between them. The CDR3 DNA is TGTGCCAGCAGCCAACCTAGGACCCAAGGAGGAGAGACCCAGTACTTC. Translation: CASSQPRTQGGETQYF.

This clonotype was counted once. The V call is TRBV3-1, the J call TRBJ1-1; possible D gene TRBD1, 5 bases. Trimming pared 1 base from V and 6 bases from J, leaving 12 bases between. The CDR3 sequence is 14 residues long. The germline V gene encodes CDR1 LGHDT and CDR2 YNNKEL (reference sequence). CDR3 sequence: CASSQAGRGAEAFF. The CDR3 region has the DNA TGTGCCAGCAGCCAAGCGGGACGGGGGGCTGAAGCTTTCTTT.

In its sample, this clonotype was seen many times. The rearrangement links TRBV28 to TRBJ1-4; 7 bases line up with TRBD1. CDR1 is MDHEN, CDR2 SYDVKM, per germline. The CDR3 contains 15 residues. Trimming cost V 4 bases and J 8 bases; bases outside gene matches: 10. The CDR3, as DNA: TGTGCCAGCAGTTCACACGGGACAGAGGGGGAAAAACTGTTTTTT. Translating gives CASSSHGTEGEKLFF.

This clonotype was found many times. V and J are TRBV20-1 and TRBJ2-3, with D perhaps TRBD1 or TRBD2 (5 bases each). This CDR3 has 14 amino acids. Trimming removed 1 base from V and 1 base from J, with 9 bases in between. The germline CDR1 and CDR2 sequences are DFQATT and SNEGSKA (reference sequence). CDR3 loop: CSARVGTGTDTQYF. In DNA form, the CDR3 reads TGCAGTGCTAGAGTTGGGACCGGCACAGATACGCAGTATTTT.

This clonotype was seen at least ten times. The gene calls are TRBV5-1 and TRBJ2-3; no clear D. The CDR3 has 15 residues. Germline lookup yields CDR1 SGHRS and CDR2 YFSETQ. The ends were cut back, 0 bases at V and 5 bases at J, with 13 bases in the middle. The CDR3 DNA follows: TGCGCCAGCAGCTTGGGCCTAGTCGGTGGAGATACGCAGTATTTT. Translation gives CASSLGLVGGDTQYF.